This T cell receptor beta chain was found in a study of shared clonotypes between healthy human individuals (dated by TCRdb to the early 2020s). Some background on the complete study: A couple of women and a few men aged 18 to 49 years were included in the cohort. Per donor, three plates each were used for CD4 naive and CD4 memory, two for CD8 naive, and one for CD8 memory. Blood TCR repertoires of about five healthy adults were deeply sequenced to estimate repertoire size and the extent of clonotype sharing between individuals. Different laboratories and diverse techniques were used to prepare libraries and sequence TCR repertoires, to increase sequencing depth and limit assay-specific biases. Leukapheresis yielded between about 0.85 and 9 billion PBMCs per donor. General study outcomes and caveats: The genetic and exposure-history diversity represented was limited by the small number of donors. Sampling was restricted to blood, and TCR repertoires in tissues likely differ from the TCR repertoires found in blood. Naive subsets generally had larger estimated clonotype richness than memory subsets did. Compared with non-shared clonotypes, clonotypes shared by all four sorted-subset donors had higher generation probabilities. Across four donors, approximately 5% of naive CD4, around 3.5% of naive CD8, about 2.3% of memory CD4, and under 0.45% of memory CD8 clonotypes were shared. Even with the large sequencing depth, rarefaction of the sorted-subset datasets indicated that sequencing was incomplete. Pairwise subsampling led to the expectation that sequencing depth would affect the degree of clonotype sharing among donors.

Using the deep immunoSEQ assay, multiplex PCR amplified TCR CDR3 regions from genomic DNA. For each cell subset, the extracted genomic DNA was distributed evenly across all wells of several immunoSEQ 96-well plates, and each plate served as one replicate. For sorted subsets, each replicate PCR was loaded with roughly 200 ng genomic DNA, equivalent to 30,000 or so T cell genomes. Purified libraries were quantified with a Qubit 3.0 fluorometer, sized on a Bioanalyzer 2100, and re-quantified with the KAPA Library Quantification kit. Every immunoSEQ 96-well plate was sequenced on a dedicated single-read 150-cycle Illumina NextSeq 550 flow cell. Per the original workflow: The immunoSEQ output contained only junctional sequences without quality scores, so filtering could not match that applied to full-length reads. To assign V/J genes and CDR3, sequences were annotated against IMGT germline references using PyIR, a Python wrapper for IgBLAST v1.9. Reads with weak V/J assignments (E-value above 1e-6), missing CDR3, stop codons, out-of-frame junctions, or ambiguous translated residues were removed. V3J clonotypes were defined by identical inferred V gene, J gene, and CDR3 amino acid sequence. To compute the percentage overlap between repertoires, the number of shared unique clonotypes was divided by the size of the smaller repertoire. Repertoire richness was assessed with RTK rarefaction, the Chao1 estimator, and Recon v2.1 estimates of unobserved clonotypes. Generation probabilities were computed with OLGA for all TCRbeta clonotypes obtained by the gDNA method from several donors. This immuneACCESS table, as held by TCRdb, lists in-frame sequences with V and J called but not all clones. Of the missing ones, under half trace to an unresolved V gene in checked studies; the others have no known cause. V, J and clone size are those of that table, while D and trimming were read from the DNA. The sample has some 1,900,000 clones on record, approximately 94% of them singletons. In total, the top ten clones hold around 1% of the sample.

For the CD8 naive samples, CD45RO-negative cells were positively selected for CCR7, yielding a CD45RA+CCR7+ population from which TemRA cells were excluded. Healthy HIV-negative adults with no recently reported acute infections or vaccinations were included as donors. All donors were Caucasian adults living in Nashville, Tennessee, USA. Blood was obtained by leukapheresis, after which PBMCs were separated by Ficoll-Histopaque density gradient centrifugation and cryopreserved in liquid nitrogen vapor phase. Analytical flow cytometry was used to check the purity and quantity of each magnetically sorted T cell population. Genomic DNA was isolated from every sorted fraction and measured by UV absorbance on a Nanodrop 2000c. Turning to this clone: Its binding antigen is unknown. Per-nucleotide qualities are absent, and no much larger clonotype sits a single base away.

CDR1 and CDR2 are drawn from the germline V gene: SGHRS, YFSETQ. From its cysteine to its phenylalanine, the CDR3 spans 16 amino acids. Left in the record is the CDR3 DNA by itself, 48 bases read in frame from the first base. Deletion took 0 bases off V and 3 bases off J, with a span of 16 bases between the germline ends. The receptor comes from a man between 18 and 35 years old in good health. Sequencing was carried out using naive CD8+ T cells sorted from blood. Taken with the paper, the label for cell subset or site translates to: CD45RA+CCR7+. The V gene is TRBV5-1 and the J gene is TRBJ2-7, with the D gene uncertain. The nucleotide sequence reads TGCGCCAGCAGCTTGGTGGGTTTGGACCAAGACTACGAGCAGTACTTC. It codes for CASSLVGLDQDYEQYF.